The rows below give T cell receptor beta chains drawn from one sample of a study of T cell changes during pregnancy in multiple sclerosis. Profiled with immunoSEQ multiplex PCR; TCRdb holds only in-frame clones, not every one. The sample lists some 74,000 clones; just under 95% were seen once. Sequenced material: peripheral blood, taken after pregnancy. The source of these receptors is a female donor in good health, enrolled as a control in a pregnancy study. Each CDR3 is given with its conserved first and last residue. D genes are given only for firm matches. Part of the rows lack a size; the others show once, few, many or a class for expanded clones.

>TRBD1|TRBJ1-1|.|TRBV5-1
CASSWSGQGNTEAFF
TGCGCCAGCAGCTGGTCTGGACAGGGAAACACTGAAGCTTTCTTT
>.|TRBJ1-1|.|TRBV19
CASSIVSTTGEAFF
TGTGCCAGTAGTATAGTATCGACAACGGGAGAAGCTTTCTTT
>.|TRBJ1-6|.|TRBV4-3
CASSQDAIVSGRYNSPLHF
TGCGCCAGCAGCCAAGATGCAATAGTCTCAGGTCGCTATAATTCACCCCTCCACTTT
>TRBD2|TRBJ2-7|.|TRBV19
CASVSTGTTSEQYF
TGTGCCAGTGTAAGTACCGGGACTACATCCGAGCAGTACTTC
>TRBD2|TRBJ2-3|once|TRBV7-6
CASTRTSGGGTDTQYF
TGTGCCAGCACCAGGACTAGCGGGGGGGGCACAGATACGCAGTATTTT
>.|TRBJ2-1|few|TRBV18
CASSASSSEQFF
TGTGCCAGCTCAGCGTCTAGCTCTGAGCAGTTCTTC
>.|TRBJ2-7|.|TRBV29-1
CSVELAIQGLPYEQYF
TGCAGCGTTGAATTGGCGATTCAGGGCCTGCCCTACGAGCAGTACTTC
>.|TRBJ1-3|.|TRBV11-2
CASSLGAPSSGNTIYF
TGTGCCAGCAGCTTAGGCGCACCGAGCTCTGGAAACACCATATATTTT
>TRBD1|TRBJ2-4|.|TRBV28
CASSLLDRAPRDIQYF
TGTGCCAGCAGCCTCTTGGACAGGGCTCCGAGGGACATTCAGTACTTC
>.|TRBJ1-5|.|TRBV19
CASSIGNQPQHF
TGTGCCAGTAGTATCGGTAATCAGCCCCAGCATTTT
>TRBD2|TRBJ2-3|.|TRBV9
CASSPRAGGTDTQYF
TGTGCCAGCAGCCCTCGGGCGGGGGGCACAGATACGCAGTATTTT
>TRBD2|TRBJ2-1|few|TRBV6-4
CASSASGGSYNEQFF
TGTGCCAGCAGTGCTAGCGGAGGCTCCTACAATGAGCAGTTCTTC
>.|TRBJ1-2|.|TRBV28
CASRSREYGYTF
TGTGCCAGCAGGAGCAGGGAATATGGCTACACCTTC
>.|TRBJ2-1|.|TRBV7-8
CASSLEIQTEQFF
TGTGCCAGCAGCTTAGAGATACAAACTGAGCAGTTCTTC
>TRBD2|TRBJ2-7|.|TRBV28
CASTRRGGESSYEQYF
TGTGCCAGCACCCGTCGGGGGGGCGAAAGCTCCTACGAGCAGTACTTC
>.|TRBJ2-7|.|TRBV9
CASSVGDGGYSYEQYF
TGTGCCAGCAGCGTAGGGGATGGCGGGTACTCCTACGAGCAGTACTTC
>TRBD1|TRBJ2-1|.|TRBV5-6
CASSLGQGIIRAEQFF
TGTGCCAGCAGCTTGGGACAGGGTATTATAAGAGCTGAGCAGTTCTTC
>TRBD2|TRBJ2-7|once|TRBV19
CASSIVAGGPMDEQYF
TGTGCCAGTAGTATAGTCGCGGGAGGGCCGATGGACGAGCAGTACTTC
>TRBD1|TRBJ2-7|.|TRBV27
CASSLTGGYEQYF
TGTGCCAGCAGTTTGACAGGGGGCTACGAGCAGTACTTC
>TRBD1|TRBJ2-7|.|TRBV19
CASSRTGVNEQYF
TGTGCCAGTAGTAGGACAGGGGTCAACGAGCAGTACTTC
>TRBD2|TRBJ2-3|.|TRBV6-4
CASGRGVTDTQYF
TGTGCCAGCGGGAGGGGAGTCACAGATACGCAGTATTTT
>TRBD2|TRBJ2-1|.|TRBV28
CASSFSGTSGNNEQFF
TGTGCCAGCAGTTTCTCCGGGACTAGCGGGAACAATGAGCAGTTCTTC
>.|TRBJ2-7|.|TRBV5-1
CASSSHYEQYF
TGCGCCAGCAGCTCACACTACGAGCAGTACTTC
>TRBD1|TRBJ2-7|.|TRBV19
CASSWGQGGTYEQYF
TGTGCCAGTAGTTGGGGACAGGGGGGAACCTACGAGCAGTACTTC
>.|TRBJ2-1|.|TRBV19
CATSRQVLPPYNEQFF
TGTGCCACGAGTAGACAGGTCCTCCCCCCCTACAATGAGCAGTTCTTC
>TRBD2|TRBJ2-3|.|TRBV27
CASSSLAGIVSDTQYF
TGTGCCAGCAGTTCACTAGCGGGGATCGTCTCAGATACGCAGTATTTT
>TRBD2|TRBJ2-3|.|TRBV27
CASSGTSGFTDTQYF
TGTGCCAGCAGTGGGACTAGCGGCTTCACAGATACGCAGTATTTT
>TRBD1|TRBJ2-3|.|TRBV15
CATSPRTGAADTQYF
TGTGCCACCAGCCCTCGGACAGGGGCCGCAGATACGCAGTATTTT
>.|TRBJ1-3|.|TRBV5-1
CASSLFGQSSGNTIYF
TGCGCCAGCAGCTTGTTTGGACAGTCGTCTGGAAACACCATATATTTT
>.|TRBJ2-2|.|TRBV9
CASSVAGKSIGELFF
TGTGCCAGCAGCGTAGCAGGGAAGAGTATCGGGGAGCTGTTTTTT
>TRBD1|TRBJ2-2|.|TRBV18
CASSPTGTGDNTGELFF
TGTGCCAGCTCACCAACCGGGACAGGTGATAACACCGGGGAGCTGTTTTTT
>.|TRBJ2-3|.|TRBV7-3
CASSFGGGTDTQYF
TGTGCCAGCAGCTTCGGAGGCGGCACAGATACGCAGTATTTT
>.|TRBJ2-5|.|TRBV7-8
CASSLVEGVIKETQYF
TGTGCCAGCAGCTTAGTTGAGGGAGTTATTAAAGAGACCCAGTACTTC
>TRBD2|TRBJ2-5|once|TRBV7-2
CASSRGGTGETQYF
TGTGCCAGCAGCCGGGGAGGGACCGGGGAGACCCAGTACTTC
>TRBD1|TRBJ2-1|.|TRBV27
CASSFGTGDNEQFF
TGTGCCAGCAGTTTCGGGACAGGTGACAATGAGCAGTTCTTC
>TRBD1|TRBJ1-2|.|TRBV10-1
CASSESPEPGQGGYTF
TGCGCCAGCAGTGAGTCACCCGAGCCGGGACAGGGGGGCTACACCTTC
>.|TRBJ1-6|few|TRBV28
CASIGGSPLHF
TGTGCCAGCATCGGCGGTTCACCCCTCCACTTT
>.|TRBJ2-7|.|TRBV19
CASTSAGAYEQYF
TGTGCCAGTACCTCTGCAGGGGCCTACGAGCAGTACTTC
>.|TRBJ1-5|.|TRBV7-9
CASSPLGRYQPQHF
TGTGCCAGCAGCCCCCTGGGGCGGTATCAGCCCCAGCATTTT
>TRBD2|TRBJ2-1|.|TRBV15
CATSRDLASGNFSYNEQFF
TGTGCCACCAGCAGAGATCTGGCTAGCGGGAATTTTAGCTACAATGAGCAGTTCTTC
>TRBD1|TRBJ1-1|.|TRBV5-1
CASRSALTGDTEAFF
TGCGCCAGCAGATCTGCTTTGACAGGGGACACTGAAGCTTTCTTT
>.|TRBJ2-6|.|TRBV7-9
CASIRGSLSGANVLTF
TGTGCCAGCATCAGGGGCTCACTCTCTGGGGCCAACGTCCTGACTTTC
>.|TRBJ1-2|.|TRBV14
CASSRESDRYYYGYTF
TGTGCCAGCAGCCGAGAATCGGACAGATACTACTATGGCTACACCTTC
>TRBD2|TRBJ2-3|.|TRBV6-1
CASSEGRGGADTQYF
TGTGCCAGCAGTGAGGGACGGGGGGGCGCAGATACGCAGTATTTT
>.|TRBJ2-2|.|TRBV27
CASSLRNTGELFF
TGTGCCAGCAGTTTACGGAACACCGGGGAGCTGTTTTTT
>.|TRBJ2-2|.|TRBV4-3
CASSQEPGSATGELFF
TGCGCCAGCAGCCAAGAACCAGGGTCCGCCACCGGGGAGCTGTTTTTT